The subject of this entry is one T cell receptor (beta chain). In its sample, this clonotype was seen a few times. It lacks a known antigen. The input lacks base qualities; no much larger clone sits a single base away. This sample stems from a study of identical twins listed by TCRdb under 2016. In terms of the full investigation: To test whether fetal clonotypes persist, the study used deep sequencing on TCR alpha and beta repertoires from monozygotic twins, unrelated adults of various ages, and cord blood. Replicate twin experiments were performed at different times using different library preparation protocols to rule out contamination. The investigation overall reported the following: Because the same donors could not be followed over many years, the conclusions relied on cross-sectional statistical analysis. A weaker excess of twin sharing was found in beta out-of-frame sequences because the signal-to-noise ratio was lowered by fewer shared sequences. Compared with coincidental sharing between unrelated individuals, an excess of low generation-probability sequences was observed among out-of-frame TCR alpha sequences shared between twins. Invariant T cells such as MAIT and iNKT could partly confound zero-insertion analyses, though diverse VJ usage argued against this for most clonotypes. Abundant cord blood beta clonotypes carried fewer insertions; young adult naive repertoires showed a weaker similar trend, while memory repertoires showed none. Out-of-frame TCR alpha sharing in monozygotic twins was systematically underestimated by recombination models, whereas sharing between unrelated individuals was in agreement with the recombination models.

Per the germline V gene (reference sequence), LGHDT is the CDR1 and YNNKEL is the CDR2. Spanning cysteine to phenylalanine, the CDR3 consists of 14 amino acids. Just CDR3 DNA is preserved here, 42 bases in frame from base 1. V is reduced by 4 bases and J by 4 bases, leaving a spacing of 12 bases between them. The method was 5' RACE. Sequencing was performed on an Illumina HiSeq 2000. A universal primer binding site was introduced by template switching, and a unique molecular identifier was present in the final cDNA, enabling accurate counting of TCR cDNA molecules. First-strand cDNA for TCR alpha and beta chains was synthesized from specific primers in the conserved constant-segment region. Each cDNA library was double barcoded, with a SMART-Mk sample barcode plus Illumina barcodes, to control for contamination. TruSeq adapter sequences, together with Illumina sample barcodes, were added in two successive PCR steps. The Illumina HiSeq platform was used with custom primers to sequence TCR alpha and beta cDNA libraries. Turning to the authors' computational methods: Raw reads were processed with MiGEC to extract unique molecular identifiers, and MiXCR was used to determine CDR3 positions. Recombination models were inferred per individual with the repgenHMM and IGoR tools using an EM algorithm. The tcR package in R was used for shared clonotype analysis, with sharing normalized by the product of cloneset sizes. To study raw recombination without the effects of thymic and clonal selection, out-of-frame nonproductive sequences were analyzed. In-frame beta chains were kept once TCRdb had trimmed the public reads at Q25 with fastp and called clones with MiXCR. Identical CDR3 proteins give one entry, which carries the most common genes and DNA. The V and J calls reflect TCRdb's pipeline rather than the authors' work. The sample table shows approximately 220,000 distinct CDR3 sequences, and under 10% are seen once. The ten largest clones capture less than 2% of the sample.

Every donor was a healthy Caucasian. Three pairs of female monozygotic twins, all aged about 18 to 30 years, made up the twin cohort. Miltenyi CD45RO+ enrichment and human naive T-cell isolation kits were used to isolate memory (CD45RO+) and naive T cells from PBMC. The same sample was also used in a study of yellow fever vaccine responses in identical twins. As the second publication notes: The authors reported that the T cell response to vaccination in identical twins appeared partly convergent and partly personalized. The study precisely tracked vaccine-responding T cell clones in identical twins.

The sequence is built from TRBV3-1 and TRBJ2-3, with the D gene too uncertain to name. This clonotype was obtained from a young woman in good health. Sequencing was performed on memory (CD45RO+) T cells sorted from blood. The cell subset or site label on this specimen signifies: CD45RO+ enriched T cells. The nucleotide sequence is TGTGCCAGCAGCCCACGGACGCCCCCAGATACGCAGTATTTT. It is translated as CASSPRTPPDTQYF.